The 3 T cell receptor beta chains listed next were all sequenced from one sample in a study of T-cell reconstitution after alpha-beta-depleted transplantation in children. The authors prepared the TCRbeta library with unique molecular identifiers. TCRdb ran MiXCR on the PCR reads and lists one entry per CDR3 protein. The table shows 780,000 or so distinct CDR3 sequences, with 16% occurring only once. The material sequenced was PBMCs, mostly from graft donor cells, taken 360 days after TCRalphabeta/CD19-depleted stem cell transplant. The source is a male patient younger than 18 who had a stem cell transplant for acute lymphoblastic leukemia, so the T cells may come from the graft donor.

This clonotype was detected a few times. The J gene is TRBJ2-3, the V gene TRBV15; 14 bases are a match to TRBD2. From germline, CDR1 is LNHNV and CDR2 YYDKDF (reference sequence). The CDR3 has 18 residues. J gave up 5 bases and V 9 bases, and 16 bases lay outside the gene matches. The CDR3 spells CATEGLAGELSHGDTQYF. CDR3 coding DNA: TGTGCCACAGAGGGACTAGCGGGAGAACTCTCCCATGGAGATACGCAGTATTTT.

The sample holds many counts of this clonotype. The chain couples TRBV12-3 or TRBV12-4 to TRBJ2-1; D gene ambiguous. The CDR3 runs to 11 residues. The V end was cut by 7 bases, the J end by 8 bases, with 9 bases between. The CDR3 DNA follows: TGTGCCAGCATTATGATACATGAGCAGTTCTTC. This sequence encodes CASIMIHEQFF.

There are many counts of this clonotype. The chain carries TRBV29-1 and TRBJ2-4; D not certain. Germline CDR1 SQVTM, CDR2 ANQGSEA. V gave up 3 bases and J gave up 3 bases, with 6 bases separating them. The CDR3 has 12 amino acids. Written as DNA, the CDR3 is TGCAGCGTTGAGGGCTTCAAAAACATTCAGTACTTC. It yields the protein CSVEGFKNIQYF.